This T cell receptor (beta chain) was identified in a study of shared clonotypes between healthy human individuals. Study context: With ages of 18 to 49, the donors were two women and three men. Every donor yielded three CD4 naive, three CD4 memory, two CD8 naive and one CD8 memory plate. Whole-study findings and limits: Some naive CD4 clonotypes, around 4.7%, turned up in common across a few donors.

CDR3 length: 14 amino acids. The V end was cut by 1 base, the J end by 6 bases, with 12 bases between. The germline gives CDR1 LNHNV, CDR2 YYDKDF (reference sequence). On this clone itself: Its antigen is not identified.

Here immunoSEQ multiplex PCR was the method, and the copy in TCRdb shows in-frame clones only, minus some. The sample carries some 1 million clones, under 80% recorded once. CD4+ cells were split into CD45RA+ naive and CD45RA-negative memory subsets. The sample taken for sequencing was memory CD4+ T cells sorted from blood. Subset here: CD45RA-negative fraction. The rearrangement uses TRBV15 and TRBJ1-1, with D maybe TRBD1 (6 bases). The source of this sequence is a man between 18 and 29 years old in good health. CDR3 protein: CATSRGGGSAEAFF. CDR3 DNA: TGTGCCACCAGCAGAGGTGGGGGCTCGGCTGAAGCTTTCTTT. The whole variable domain, filled in from reference TRBV15 and TRBJ1-1, reads DAMVIQNPRYQVTQFGKPVTLSCSQTLNHNVMYWYQQKSSQAPKLLFHYYDKDFNNEADTPDNFQSRRPNTSFCFLDIRSPGLGDTAMYLCATSRGGGSAEAFFGQGTRLTVV.